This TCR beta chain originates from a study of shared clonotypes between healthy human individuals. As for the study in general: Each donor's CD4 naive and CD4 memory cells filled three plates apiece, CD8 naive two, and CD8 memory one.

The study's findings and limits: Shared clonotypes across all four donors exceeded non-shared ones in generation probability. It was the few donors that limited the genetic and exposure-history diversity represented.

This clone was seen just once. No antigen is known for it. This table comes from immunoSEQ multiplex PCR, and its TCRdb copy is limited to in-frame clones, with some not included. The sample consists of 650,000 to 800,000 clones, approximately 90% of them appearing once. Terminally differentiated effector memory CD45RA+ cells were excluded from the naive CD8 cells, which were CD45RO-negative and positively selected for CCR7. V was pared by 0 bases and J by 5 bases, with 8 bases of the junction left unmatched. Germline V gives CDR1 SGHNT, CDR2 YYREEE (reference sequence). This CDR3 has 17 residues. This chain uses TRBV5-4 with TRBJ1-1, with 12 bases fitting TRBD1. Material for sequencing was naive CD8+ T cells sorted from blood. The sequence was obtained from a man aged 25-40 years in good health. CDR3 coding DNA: TGTGCCAGCAGCTTGGCCCCCGGGACAGGGGGCGGGACTGAAGCTTTCTTT. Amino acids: CASSLAPGTGGGTEAFF.